What follows is one TCR beta chain and its context. Its antigen is not identified. The CDR3 length is 18 residues. CDR1 and CDR2 from the germline V gene are KGHSH and LQKENI. The V gene end was trimmed by 3 bases and the J gene end by 4 bases; junction bases not matched to a gene: 14. With 60 Vbeta and 13 Jbeta primers, the PCR was carried out. The data were produced by immunoSEQ multiplex PCR, yet TCRdb's version contains in-frame clones alone and is incomplete. The data hold around 170,000 clones, with around 80% observed a single time. This specimen comes from a study of cytomegalovirus exposure and HLA in healthy donors. Study observations and caveats: In a later analysis, a missense DCLRE1C variant was linked to TCR beta V- and J-gene trimming. Rates of TCR association differed by HLA locus in a later analysis, with DRB1 highest and HLA-C lowest.

Sequencing input: PBMCs. The TCR originated in a male donor in good health and CMV-seronegative. The V gene is TRBV18, the J gene TRBJ2-1, with TRBD2 matching 8 bases. The CDR3 coding sequence is TGTGCCAGCTCACCGATCAAAAGCGGGAGCGTTAGGTACAATGAGCAGTTCTTC. As protein: CASSPIKSGSVRYNEQFF.